This TCR beta chain was captured by sequencing in a study of spatial heterogeneity in lung cancer. Overall study context: PBMC samples from follow-up, when available, were sequenced at a median of about 2 years post-resection. Sequences of the beta chain were consistently detected in greater numbers than alpha-chain sequences. Whole-study findings and limits: Expanded tumor TCRs that were ubiquitous appeared in blood more at resection than follow-up.

The CDR3 has 15 amino acids. V was clipped by 4 bases and J by 0 bases, with 11 bases between them. CDR1 and CDR2 (germline): SGHKS, YYEKEE (reference sequence). Each CDR3 protein is one row after TCRdb ran MiXCR on the 5' RACE reads. The sample yields 15,000 to 20,000 distinct CDR3 sequences, approximately 19% seen once. Time point indicated: blood at routine non-recurrence follow-up after resection. The input material, whole RNA from tumor, nontumor lung or frozen PBMC, was sequenced unsorted. A word on this clonotype: The antigen remains unidentified.

The chain carries TRBV5-5 and TRBJ1-5; D gene unclear. This specimen was PBMCs, taken at follow-up. This receptor was taken from a male donor with early-stage non-small cell lung cancer. The CDR3 nucleotides are TGTGCCAGCAGCCTACGGGGATATAGCAATCAGCCCCAGCATTTT. It yields the protein CASSLRGYSNQPQHF.